This T cell receptor beta chain was recorded in a study of CD8+ T cells in alopecia areata. Study overall: Those patients who were treated received oral tofacitinib, which was given at 5 to 10 mg twice daily for moderate-to-severe alopecia areata. Tofacitinib administration persisted for 6 to 18 months, succeeded by 6 months off drug. Study results and limitations: When scalp samples are sequenced, resident alphabeta T cells of normal skin are also captured.

Between the trimmed V and J ends, which lost 4 bases and 6 bases, there was a span of 22 bases. This CDR3 region has 16 residues. Germline CDR1 and CDR2: SGHNT and YYREEE (reference sequence). As the sequencing template, cDNA was produced by extracting RNA and reverse transcribing it. Method: immunoSEQ multiplex PCR; TCRdb's copy keeps in-frame clones and lacks some. The table has approximately 120,000 clones, 61% seen once. This clone has just a few counts. The antigen remains unidentified. Treatment meaning: oral pan-JAK inhibitor, 5-10 mg twice daily. Sampling of alopecia areata patients yielded lesional scalp punch biopsies as well as peripheral blood.

The TCR comes from a human donor with alopecia areata. The chain uses TRBV5-4 and TRBJ1-2; D possibly corresponds to TRBD1 (6 bases). The source material was CD4+ T cells sorted from blood, sampled at week 4, from a patient treated with tofacitinib. In DNA form, the CDR3 reads TGTGCCAGCAGCCCCGTCCAGGAGGGCAGGGGAGATGGCTACACCTTC. Its translation is CASSPVQEGRGDGYTF.